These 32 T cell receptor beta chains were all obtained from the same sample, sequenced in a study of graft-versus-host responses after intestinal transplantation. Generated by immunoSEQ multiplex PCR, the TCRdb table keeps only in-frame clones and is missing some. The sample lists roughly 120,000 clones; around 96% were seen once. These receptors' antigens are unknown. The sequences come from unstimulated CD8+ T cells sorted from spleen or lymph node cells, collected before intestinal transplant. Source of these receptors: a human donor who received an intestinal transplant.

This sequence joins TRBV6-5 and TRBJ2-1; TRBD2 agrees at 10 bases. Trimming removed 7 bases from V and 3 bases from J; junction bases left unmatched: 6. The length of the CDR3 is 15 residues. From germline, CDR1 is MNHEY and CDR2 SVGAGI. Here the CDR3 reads CASKAGGPYYNEQFF. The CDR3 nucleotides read TGTGCCAGCAAAGCGGGAGGGCCTTACTACAATGAGCAGTTCTTC.

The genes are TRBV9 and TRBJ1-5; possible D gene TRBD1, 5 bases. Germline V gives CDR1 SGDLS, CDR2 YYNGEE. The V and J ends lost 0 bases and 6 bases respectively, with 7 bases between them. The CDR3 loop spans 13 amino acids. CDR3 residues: CASSVEGTQPQHF. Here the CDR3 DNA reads TGTGCCAGCAGCGTAGAAGGGACTCAGCCCCAGCATTTT.

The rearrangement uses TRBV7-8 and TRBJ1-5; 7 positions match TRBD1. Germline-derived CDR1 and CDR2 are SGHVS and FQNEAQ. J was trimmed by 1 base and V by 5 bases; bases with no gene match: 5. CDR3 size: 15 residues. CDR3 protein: CASSPGTVSNQPQHF. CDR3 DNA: TGTGCCAGCAGCCCCGGGACAGTAAGCAATCAGCCCCAGCATTTT.

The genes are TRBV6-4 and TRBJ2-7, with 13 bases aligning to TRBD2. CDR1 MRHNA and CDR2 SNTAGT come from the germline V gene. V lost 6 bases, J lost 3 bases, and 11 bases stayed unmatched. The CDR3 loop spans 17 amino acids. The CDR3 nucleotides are TGTGCCAGCAGCGGGACTAGCGGGACCAACCGGGGCTACGAGCAGTACTTC. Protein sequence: CASSGTSGTNRGYEQYF.

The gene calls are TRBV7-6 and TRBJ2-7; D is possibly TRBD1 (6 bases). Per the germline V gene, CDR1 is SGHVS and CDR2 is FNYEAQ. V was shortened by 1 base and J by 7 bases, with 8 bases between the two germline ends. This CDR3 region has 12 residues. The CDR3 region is CASSLGRGEQYF. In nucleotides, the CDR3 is TGTGCCAGCAGCTTAGGTAGGGGGGAGCAGTACTTC.

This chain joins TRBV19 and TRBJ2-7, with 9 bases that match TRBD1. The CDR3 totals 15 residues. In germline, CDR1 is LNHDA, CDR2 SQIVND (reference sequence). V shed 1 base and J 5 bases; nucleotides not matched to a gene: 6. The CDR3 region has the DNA TGTGCCAGTAGTATAGTAGGGACAGGGCCGAACGAGCAGTACTTC. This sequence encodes CASSIVGTGPNEQYF.

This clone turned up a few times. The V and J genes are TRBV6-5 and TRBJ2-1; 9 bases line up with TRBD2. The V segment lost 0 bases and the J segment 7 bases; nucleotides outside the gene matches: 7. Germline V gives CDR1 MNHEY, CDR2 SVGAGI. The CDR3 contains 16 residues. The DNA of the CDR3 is TGTGCCAGCAGTTACTCGGGACTAGCCGGAGATAATGAGCAGTTCTTC. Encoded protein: CASSYSGLAGDNEQFF.

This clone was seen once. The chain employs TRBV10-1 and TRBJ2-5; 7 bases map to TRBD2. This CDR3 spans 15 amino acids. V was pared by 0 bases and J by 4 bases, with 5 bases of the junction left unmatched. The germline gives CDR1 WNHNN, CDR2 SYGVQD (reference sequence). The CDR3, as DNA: TGCGCCAGCAGTGAGTCGATAGCGGGTCCAGAGACCCAGTACTTC. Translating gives CASSESIAGPETQYF.

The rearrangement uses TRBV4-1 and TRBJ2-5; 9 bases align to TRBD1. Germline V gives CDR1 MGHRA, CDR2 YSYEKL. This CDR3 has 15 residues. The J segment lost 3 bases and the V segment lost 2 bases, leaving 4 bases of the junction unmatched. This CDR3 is CASSQIQGAEETQYF. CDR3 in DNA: TGCGCCAGCAGCCAAATACAGGGGGCTGAAGAGACCCAGTACTTC.

The DNA of the CDR3 is TGTGCCACCAGCAGAGATCCAAGGGCCAGCCGGGAAGAGACCCAGTACTTC. Translation gives CATSRDPRASREETQYF. The gene calls are TRBV15 and TRBJ2-5; D call uncertain. The V end lost 0 bases, the J end lost 3 bases, and 17 bases lay between the germline ends. The CDR3 sequence is 17 residues long. The germline gives CDR1 LNHNV, CDR2 YYDKDF (reference sequence).

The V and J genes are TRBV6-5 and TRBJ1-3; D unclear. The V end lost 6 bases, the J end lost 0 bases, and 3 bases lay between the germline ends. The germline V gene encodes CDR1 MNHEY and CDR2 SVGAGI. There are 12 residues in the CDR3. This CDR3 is CASRSSGNTIYF. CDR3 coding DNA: TGTGCCAGCAGAAGCTCTGGAAACACCATATATTTT.

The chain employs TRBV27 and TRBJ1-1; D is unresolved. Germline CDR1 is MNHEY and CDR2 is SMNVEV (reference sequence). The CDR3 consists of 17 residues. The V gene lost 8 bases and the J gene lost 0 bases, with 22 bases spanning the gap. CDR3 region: CASGPLRRENMNTEAFF. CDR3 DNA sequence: TGTGCCAGCGGCCCCCTTCGGAGGGAGAACATGAACACTGAAGCTTTCTTT.

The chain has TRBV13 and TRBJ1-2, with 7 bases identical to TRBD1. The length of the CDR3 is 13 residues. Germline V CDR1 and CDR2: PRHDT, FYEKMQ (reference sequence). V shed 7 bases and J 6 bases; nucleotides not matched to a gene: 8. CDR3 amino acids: CASNLGGANGYTF. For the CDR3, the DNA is TGTGCCAGCAATCTAGGGGGCGCCAATGGCTACACCTTC.

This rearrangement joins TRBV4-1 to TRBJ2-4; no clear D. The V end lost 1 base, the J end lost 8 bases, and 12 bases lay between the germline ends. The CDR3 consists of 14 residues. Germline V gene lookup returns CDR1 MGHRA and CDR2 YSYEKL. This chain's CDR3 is CASSQVTPRDIQYF. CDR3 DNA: TGCGCCAGCAGCCAAGTGACCCCCCGGGACATTCAGTACTTC.

The CDR3 DNA sequence: TGTGCCAGCAGTTTTCTGGCTAGCGCCTCCTACGAGCAGTACTTC. As protein: CASSFLASASYEQYF. This chain connects TRBV28 to TRBJ2-7; possibly TRBD2 for D (6 bases). V shed 3 bases and J shed 0 bases, with 12 bases lying between them. Germline lookup yields CDR1 MDHEN and CDR2 SYDVKM. The CDR3 loop spans 15 amino acids.

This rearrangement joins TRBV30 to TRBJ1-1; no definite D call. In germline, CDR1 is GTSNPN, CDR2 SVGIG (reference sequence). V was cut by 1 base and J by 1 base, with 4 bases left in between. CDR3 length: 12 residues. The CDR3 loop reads CAWSEENTEAFF. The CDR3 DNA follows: TGTGCCTGGAGTGAGGAGAACACTGAAGCTTTCTTT.

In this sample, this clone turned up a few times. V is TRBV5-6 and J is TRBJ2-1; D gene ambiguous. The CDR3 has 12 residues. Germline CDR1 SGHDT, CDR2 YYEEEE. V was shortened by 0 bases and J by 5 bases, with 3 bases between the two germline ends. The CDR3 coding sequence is TGTGCCAGCAGCTTGGCTGACAATGAGCAGTTCTTC. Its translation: CASSLADNEQFF.

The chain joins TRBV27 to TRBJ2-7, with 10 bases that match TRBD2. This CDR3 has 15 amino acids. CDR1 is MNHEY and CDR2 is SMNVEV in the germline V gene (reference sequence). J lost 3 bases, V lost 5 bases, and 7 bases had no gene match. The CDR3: CASSPEREGRYEQYF. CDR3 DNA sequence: TGTGCCAGCAGTCCAGAGCGGGAGGGTCGCTACGAGCAGTACTTC.

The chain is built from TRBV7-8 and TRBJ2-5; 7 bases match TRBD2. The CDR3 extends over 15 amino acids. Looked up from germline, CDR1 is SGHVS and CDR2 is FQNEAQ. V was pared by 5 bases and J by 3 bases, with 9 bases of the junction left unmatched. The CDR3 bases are TGTGCCAGCAGCCCCAGACTAGCCGGGGAAGAGACCCAGTACTTC. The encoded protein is CASSPRLAGEETQYF.

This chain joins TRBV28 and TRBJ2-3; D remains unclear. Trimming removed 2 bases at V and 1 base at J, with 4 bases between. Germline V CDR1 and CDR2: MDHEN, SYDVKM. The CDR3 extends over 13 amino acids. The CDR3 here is CASSLEGTDTQYF. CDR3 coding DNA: TGTGCCAGCAGTTTAGAGGGCACAGATACGCAGTATTTT.

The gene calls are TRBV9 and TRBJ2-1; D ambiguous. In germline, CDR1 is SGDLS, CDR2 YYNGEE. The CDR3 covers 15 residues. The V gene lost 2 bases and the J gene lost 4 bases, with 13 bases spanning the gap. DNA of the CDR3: TGTGCCAGCAGCGTCAGTGGTATTGGGTACAATGAGCAGTTCTTC. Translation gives CASSVSGIGYNEQFF.

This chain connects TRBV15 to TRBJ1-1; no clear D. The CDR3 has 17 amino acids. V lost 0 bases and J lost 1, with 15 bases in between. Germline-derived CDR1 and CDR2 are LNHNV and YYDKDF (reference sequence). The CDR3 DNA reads TGTGCCACCAGCAGAGATAAAGAGAGGACGGGGAACACTGAAGCTTTCTTT. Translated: CATSRDKERTGNTEAFF.

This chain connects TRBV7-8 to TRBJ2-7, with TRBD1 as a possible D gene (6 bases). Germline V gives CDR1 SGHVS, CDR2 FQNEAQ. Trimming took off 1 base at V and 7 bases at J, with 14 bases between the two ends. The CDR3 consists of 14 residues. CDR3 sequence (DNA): TGTGCCAGCAGCTTAGAGGCAGGGGCTTATGAGCAGTACTTC. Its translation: CASSLEAGAYEQYF.

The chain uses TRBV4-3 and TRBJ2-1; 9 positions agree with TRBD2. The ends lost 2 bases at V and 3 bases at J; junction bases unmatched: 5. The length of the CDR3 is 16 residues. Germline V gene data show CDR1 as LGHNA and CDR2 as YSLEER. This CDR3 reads CASSQISGSNYNEQFF. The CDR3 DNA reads TGCGCCAGCAGCCAAATTAGCGGGAGTAACTACAATGAGCAGTTCTTC.

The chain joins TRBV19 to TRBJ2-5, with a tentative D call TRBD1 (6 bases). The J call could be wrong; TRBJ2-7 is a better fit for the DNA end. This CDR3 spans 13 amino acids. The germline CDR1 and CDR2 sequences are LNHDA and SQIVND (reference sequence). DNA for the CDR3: TGTGCCAGTAGTATGGGACACCTCTACGAGCAGTACTTC. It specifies CASSMGHLYEQYF.

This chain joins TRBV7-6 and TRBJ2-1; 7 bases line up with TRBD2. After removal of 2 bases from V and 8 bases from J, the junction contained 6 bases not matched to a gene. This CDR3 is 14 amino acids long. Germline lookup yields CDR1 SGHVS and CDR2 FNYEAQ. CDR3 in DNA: TGTGCCAGCAGCTTAACAGGACTAGTTGATGAGCAGTTCTTC. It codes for CASSLTGLVDEQFF.

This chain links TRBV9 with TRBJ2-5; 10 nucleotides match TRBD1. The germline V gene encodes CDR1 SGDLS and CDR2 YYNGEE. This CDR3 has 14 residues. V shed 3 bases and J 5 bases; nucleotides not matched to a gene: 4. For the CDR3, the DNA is TGTGCCAGCAGCGGGACAGGGGGTACGGAGACCCAGTACTTC. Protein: CASSGTGGTETQYF.

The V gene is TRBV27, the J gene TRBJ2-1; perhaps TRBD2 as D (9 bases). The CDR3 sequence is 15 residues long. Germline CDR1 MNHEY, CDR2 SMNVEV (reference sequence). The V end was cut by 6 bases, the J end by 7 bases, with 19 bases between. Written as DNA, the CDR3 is TGTGCCAGCAGCCAGGGGGCTAGCGGGGTGAATGAGCAGTTCTTC. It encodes CASSQGASGVNEQFF.

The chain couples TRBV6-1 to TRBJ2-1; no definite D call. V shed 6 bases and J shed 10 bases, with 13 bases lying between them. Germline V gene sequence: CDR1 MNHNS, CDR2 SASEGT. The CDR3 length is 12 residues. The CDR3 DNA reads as TGTGCCAGCAGCCTTACCACACCCGAGCAGTTCTTC. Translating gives CASSLTTPEQFF.

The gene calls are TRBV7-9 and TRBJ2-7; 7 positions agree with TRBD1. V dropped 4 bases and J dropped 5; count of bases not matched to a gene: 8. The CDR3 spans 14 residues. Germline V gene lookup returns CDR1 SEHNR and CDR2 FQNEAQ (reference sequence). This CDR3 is CASSSNRGKNEQYF. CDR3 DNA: TGTGCCAGCAGCTCCAACAGGGGCAAGAACGAGCAGTACTTC.

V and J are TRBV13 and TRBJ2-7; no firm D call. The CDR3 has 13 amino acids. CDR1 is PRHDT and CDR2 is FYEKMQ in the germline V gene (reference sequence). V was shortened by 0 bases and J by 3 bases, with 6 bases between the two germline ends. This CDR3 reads CASSLGGHYEQYF. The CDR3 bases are TGTGCCAGCAGCTTAGGGGGCCACTACGAGCAGTACTTC.

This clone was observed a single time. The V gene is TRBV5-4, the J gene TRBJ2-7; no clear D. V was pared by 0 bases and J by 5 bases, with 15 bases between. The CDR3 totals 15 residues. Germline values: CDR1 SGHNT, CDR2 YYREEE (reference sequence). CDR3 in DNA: TGTGCCAGCAGCTTGGGTGGGCTCCGAAATAACGAGCAGTACTTC. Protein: CASSLGGLRNNEQYF.